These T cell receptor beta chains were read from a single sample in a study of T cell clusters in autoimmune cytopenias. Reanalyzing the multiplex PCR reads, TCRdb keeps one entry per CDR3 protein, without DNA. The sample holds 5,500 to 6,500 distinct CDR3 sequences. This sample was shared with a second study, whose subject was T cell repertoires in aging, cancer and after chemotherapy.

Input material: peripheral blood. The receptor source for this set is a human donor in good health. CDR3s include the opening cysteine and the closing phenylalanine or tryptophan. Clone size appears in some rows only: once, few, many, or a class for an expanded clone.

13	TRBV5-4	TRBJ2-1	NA	CASSWAQNNEQFF
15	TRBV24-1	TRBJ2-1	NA	CATSDAGTGGNEQFF
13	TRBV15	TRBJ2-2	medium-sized	CATSRDRREELFF
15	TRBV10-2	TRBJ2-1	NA	CASSVRASGSYEQFF
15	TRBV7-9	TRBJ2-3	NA	CASSWASSGSLTQYF
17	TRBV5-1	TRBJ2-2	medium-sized	CASSLAQSSDNTGELFF
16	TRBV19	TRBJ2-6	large	CASSMTGTSGANVLTF
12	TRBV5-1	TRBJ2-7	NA	CASGTGSYEQYF
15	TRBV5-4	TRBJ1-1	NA	CASSFNSQAGTEAFF
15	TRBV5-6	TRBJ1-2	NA	CASSLSGGRSLGYTF
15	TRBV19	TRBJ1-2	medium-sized	CASSIRGQFNYGYTF
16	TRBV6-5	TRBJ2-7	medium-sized	CASRFSGQGAAYEQYF
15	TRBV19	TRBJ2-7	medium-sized	CASTQGPSGAYEQYF
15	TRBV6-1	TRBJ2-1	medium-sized	CASSEAPASTSEQFF
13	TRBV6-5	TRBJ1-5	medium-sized	CASSYSRNQPQHF
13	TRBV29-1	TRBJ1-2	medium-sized	CSVESSTKDGYTF
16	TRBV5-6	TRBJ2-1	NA	CASSPGVAGGPDQQFF
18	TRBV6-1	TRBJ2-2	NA	CASSGGDGGREVTGELFF
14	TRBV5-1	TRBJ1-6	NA	CASSGPGFNSPLHF
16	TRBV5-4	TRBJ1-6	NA	CASSLEKGGVNSPLHF
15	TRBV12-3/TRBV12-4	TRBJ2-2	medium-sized	CASRPRDRDGGELFF
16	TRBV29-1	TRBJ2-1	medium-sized	CSVVNSRRKPYNEQFF
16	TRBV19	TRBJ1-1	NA	CASSIPTSRGWAEAFF
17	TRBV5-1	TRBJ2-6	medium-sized	CASSLDAQGSGANVLTF
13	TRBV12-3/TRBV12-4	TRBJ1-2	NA	CASRADRAYGYTF
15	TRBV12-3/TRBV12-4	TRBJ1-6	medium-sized	CASSPRGQGNSPLHF
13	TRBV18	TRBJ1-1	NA	CASSPGMGTEAFF
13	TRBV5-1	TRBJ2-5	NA	CASSLWEWETQYF
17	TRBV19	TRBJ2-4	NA	CASSIDPAGGGTNIQYF
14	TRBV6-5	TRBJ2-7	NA	CASRAPGQGYEQYF
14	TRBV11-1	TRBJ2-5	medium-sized	CASSPTSGVETQYF
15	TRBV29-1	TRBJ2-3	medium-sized	CSIRLAGGLTDTQYF
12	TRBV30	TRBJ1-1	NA	CAWSAGGPEAFF
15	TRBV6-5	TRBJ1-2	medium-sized	CASNFRAGDNYGYTF
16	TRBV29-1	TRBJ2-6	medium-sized	CSAARDIDSGANVLTF
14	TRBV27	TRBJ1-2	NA	CASRTATGGDGYTF
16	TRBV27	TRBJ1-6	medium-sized	CASSSTSGGGNSPLHF
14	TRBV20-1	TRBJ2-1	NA	CSARGPQDSNEQFF
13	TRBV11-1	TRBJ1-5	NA	CASSPPGAQPQHF
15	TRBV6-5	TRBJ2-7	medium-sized	CASTPTSGSGYEQYF
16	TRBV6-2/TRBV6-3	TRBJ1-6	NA	CASRQGQGVWNSPLHF
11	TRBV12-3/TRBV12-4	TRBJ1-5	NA	CASSFNQPQHF
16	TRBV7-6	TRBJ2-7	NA	CASSPSAGAYSNEQYF
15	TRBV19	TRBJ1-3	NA	CASSDPANSGNTIYF
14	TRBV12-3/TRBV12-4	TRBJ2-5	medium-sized	CASSLRAPPETQYF
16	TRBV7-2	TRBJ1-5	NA	CASSLAWTGANEPQHF
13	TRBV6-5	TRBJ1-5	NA	CASSLNSNQPQHF
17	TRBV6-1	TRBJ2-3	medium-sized	CASSDRTSGRGTDTQYF
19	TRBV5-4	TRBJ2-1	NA	CASSFSLAGGGFTYNEQFF
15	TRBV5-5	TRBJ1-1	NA	CASSFGGGRRTEAFF
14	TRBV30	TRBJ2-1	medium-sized	CAWSDGGQHNEQFF
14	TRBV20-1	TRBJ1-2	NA	CSARDGTKNYGYTF
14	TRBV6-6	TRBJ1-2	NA	CASRGGGARYGYTF